Listed below are T cell receptor beta chains from one sample, sequenced in a study of regulatory T cells in long-lasting Graves disease. Each CDR3 protein is one row after TCRdb ran MiXCR on the multiplex PCR reads. In the table there are 250,000 to 400,000 distinct CDR3 sequences, roughly 18% of which are singletons. The source was peripheral blood mononuclear cells (PBMCs), collected at new diagnosis, from a patient treated with antithyroid drugs. The receptors come from a female donor with Graves disease. Both conserved end residues are part of each CDR3. The order of the fields is J gene, clone size, D gene, V gene, CDR3 protein, CDR3 DNA. D genes are given only for firm matches. Clone size is not always given. Where it is, it says once, few, many or a class for expanded clones.

J: TRBJ1-1; size: many; D: .; V: TRBV19; CDR3: CASSGLGMNTEAFF; DNA: TGTGCCAGTAGTGGGCTGGGGATGAACACTGAAGCTTTCTTT
J: TRBJ2-7; size: many; D: TRBD2; V: TRBV20-1; CDR3: CSARDQRGGPYYEQYF; DNA: TGCAGTGCTAGAGATCAGCGGGGAGGTCCTTACTACGAGCAGTACTTC
J: TRBJ2-1; size: many; D: TRBD2; V: TRBV5-1; CDR3: CASSLGTSLNEQFF; DNA: TGCGCCAGCAGCTTAGGGACTAGCCTCAATGAGCAGTTCTTC
J: TRBJ2-1; size: many; D: TRBD2; V: TRBV27; CDR3: CASSLRTSGKIGYNEQFF; DNA: TGTGCCAGCAGTCTCCGGACTAGCGGGAAAATCGGGTACAATGAGCAGTTCTTC
J: TRBJ2-6; size: many; D: .; V: TRBV11-2; CDR3: CASSLKAGTRGLSGANVLTF; DNA: TGTGCCAGCAGCTTAAAGGCTGGGACCCGTGGGCTCTCTGGGGCCAACGTCCTGACTTTC
J: TRBJ2-3; size: many; D: .; V: TRBV27; CDR3: CASSGIQYTDTQYF; DNA: TGTGCCAGCAGTGGGATACAGTACACAGATACGCAGTATTTT
J: TRBJ2-1; size: .; D: TRBD2; V: TRBV6-9; CDR3: CASSFGLAGGEEQFF; DNA: TGTGCCAGCAGTTTCGGACTAGCGGGAGGCGAGGAGCAGTTCTTC
J: TRBJ2-2; size: many; D: TRBD2; V: TRBV2; CDR3: CARGLAGNTGELFF; DNA: TGTGCCAGGGGACTAGCGGGAAACACCGGGGAGCTGTTTTTT
J: TRBJ1-4; size: many; D: .; V: TRBV18; CDR3: CASSPNRGPEKLFF; DNA: TGTGCCAGCTCACCCAATCGGGGACCCGAAAAACTGTTTTTT
J: TRBJ2-5; size: many; D: .; V: TRBV12-3/TRBV12-4; CDR3: CASSNLRAETQYF; DNA: TGTGCCAGCAGTAACCTGCGGGCGGAGACCCAGTACTTC
J: TRBJ2-7; size: .; D: TRBD2; V: TRBV20-1; CDR3: CSARGLAGENEQYF; DNA: TGCAGTGCTAGAGGGCTAGCGGGAGAGAACGAGCAGTACTTC
J: TRBJ2-7; size: many; D: .; V: TRBV7-2; CDR3: CASSLGGAQGNEQYF; DNA: TGTGCCAGCAGCTTAGGGGGGGCGCAAGGTAACGAGCAGTACTTC
J: TRBJ2-2; size: many; D: TRBD2; V: TRBV10-3; CDR3: CATRREGGELFF; DNA: TGTGCCACGCGCCGGGAGGGCGGGGAGCTGTTTTTT
J: TRBJ2-3; size: many; D: TRBD2; V: TRBV6-2/TRBV6-3; CDR3: CASTEGMMRREGNTQYF; DNA: TGTGCCAGCACCGAAGGGATGATGAGGCGGGAGGGGAATACGCAGTATTTT
J: TRBJ2-1; size: many; D: .; V: TRBV12-3/TRBV12-4; CDR3: CASSLLVYNEQFF; DNA: TGTGCCAGCAGTTTACTAGTTTACAATGAGCAGTTCTTC
J: TRBJ1-2; size: few; D: .; V: TRBV18; CDR3: CASSPTSGLAEGYTF; DNA: TGTGCCAGCTCACCCACCTCCGGGTTGGCAGAAGGCTACACCTTC
J: TRBJ2-7; size: .; D: TRBD2; V: TRBV25-1; CDR3: CASSELSSGYSSYEQYF; DNA: TGTGCCAGCAGTGAATTGTCTAGCGGGTACAGTTCCTACGAGCAGTACTTC
J: TRBJ1-3; size: many; D: .; V: TRBV7-8; CDR3: CASSLGAVKGRSGNTIYF; DNA: TGTGCCAGCAGCTTAGGGGCCGTGAAAGGACGGTCTGGAAACACCATATATTTT
J: TRBJ1-3; size: few; D: .; V: TRBV6-4; CDR3: CASSETRGVGNTIYF; DNA: TGTGCCAGCAGTGAAACTCGGGGAGTTGGAAACACCATATATTTT
J: TRBJ2-1; size: .; D: TRBD2; V: TRBV20-1; CDR3: CSATTGTSGGGSYNEQFF; DNA: TGCAGTGCTACCACCGGGACTAGCGGGGGAGGCTCCTACAATGAGCAGTTCTTC
J: TRBJ2-2; size: many; D: .; V: TRBV2; CDR3: CASSEGWAGELFF; DNA: TGTGCCAGCAGTGAGGGGTGGGCCGGGGAGCTGTTTTTT
J: TRBJ2-7; size: many; D: .; V: TRBV13; CDR3: CASSRGRTHYEQYF; DNA: TGTGCCAGCAGCCGGGGGCGGACACACTACGAGCAGTACTTC
J: TRBJ1-6; size: many; D: .; V: TRBV20-1; CDR3: CSASESDGSSYNSPLHF; DNA: TGCAGTGCTAGCGAGTCGGACGGGAGCTCCTATAATTCACCCCTCCACTTT
J: TRBJ1-1; size: many; D: .; V: TRBV11-2; CDR3: CASSLGGRYEAFF; DNA: TGTGCCAGCAGCTTAGGGGGCCGTTATGAAGCTTTCTTT
J: TRBJ2-1; size: many; D: .; V: TRBV11-2; CDR3: CASSLARGTYNEQFF; DNA: TGTGCCAGCAGCTTAGCCAGGGGAACTTACAATGAGCAGTTCTTC
J: TRBJ2-2; size: many; D: .; V: TRBV3-1; CDR3: CASSLNDRMNTGELFF; DNA: TGTGCCAGCAGCCTAAATGACAGGATGAACACCGGGGAGCTGTTTTTT
J: TRBJ2-1; size: .; D: .; V: TRBV5-1; CDR3: CASSFSREQFF; DNA: TGCGCCAGCAGCTTTTCCCGCGAGCAGTTCTTC
J: TRBJ2-3; size: few; D: .; V: TRBV20-1; CDR3: CSARPQGGTDTQYF; DNA: TGCAGTGCTAGGCCCCAAGGTGGCACAGATACGCAGTATTTT
J: TRBJ2-1; size: many; D: TRBD2; V: TRBV11-2; CDR3: CASSLSSGSGNEQFF; DNA: TGTGCCAGCAGCTTATCTAGCGGGAGTGGGAATGAGCAGTTCTTC
J: TRBJ1-4; size: many; D: .; V: TRBV2; CDR3: CASPGLSEKLFF; DNA: TGTGCCAGCCCGGGGTTAAGTGAAAAACTGTTTTTT
J: TRBJ2-5; size: many; D: TRBD1; V: TRBV6-1; CDR3: CASRTMTGSETQYF; DNA: TGTGCCAGCCGCACCATGACAGGGAGTGAGACCCAGTACTTC
J: TRBJ2-7; size: .; D: TRBD2; V: TRBV20-1; CDR3: CSARGLAGVGAYEQYF; DNA: TGCAGTGCTAGAGGACTAGCGGGAGTAGGGGCCTACGAGCAGTACTTC
J: TRBJ1-5; size: .; D: .; V: TRBV19; CDR3: CASSILTGGNQPQHF; DNA: TGTGCCAGTAGTATTCTAACCGGTGGGAATCAGCCCCAGCATTTT
J: TRBJ2-3; size: few; D: .; V: TRBV7-9; CDR3: CASSPEATDTQYF; DNA: TGTGCCAGCAGCCCAGAGGCTACAGATACGCAGTATTTT
J: TRBJ2-7; size: many; D: .; V: TRBV28; CDR3: CASSLKGRNSYEQYF; DNA: TGTGCCAGCAGTTTGAAAGGTCGTAATTCCTACGAGCAGTACTTC
J: TRBJ2-1; size: few; D: TRBD2; V: TRBV20-1; CDR3: CSALTSGYNEQFF; DNA: TGCAGTGCTTTGACTAGCGGCTACAATGAGCAGTTCTTC
J: TRBJ1-3; size: many; D: TRBD1; V: TRBV2; CDR3: CASRTGLGSGNTIYF; DNA: TGTGCCAGCAGGACAGGGCTTGGCTCTGGAAACACCATATATTTT
J: TRBJ2-7; size: .; D: TRBD2; V: TRBV6-2/TRBV6-3; CDR3: CASSTGTKTGKQYF; DNA: TGTGCCAGCAGTACCGGGACTAAGACGGGGAAGCAGTACTTC
J: TRBJ2-7; size: few; D: .; V: TRBV25-1; CDR3: CACSKKLEQYF; DNA: TGTGCCTGCAGTAAGAAGCTCGAGCAGTACTTC
J: TRBJ2-7; size: many; D: TRBD2; V: TRBV28; CDR3: CASTFLGGGNYEQYF; DNA: TGTGCCAGCACTTTCCTGGGGGGAGGGAACTACGAGCAGTACTTC
J: TRBJ2-1; size: many; D: TRBD2; V: TRBV7-9; CDR3: CASSYSGTSVDEQFF; DNA: TGTGCCAGCAGCTATTCCGGGACTAGCGTAGATGAGCAGTTCTTC
J: TRBJ2-5; size: few; D: TRBD2; V: TRBV20-1; CDR3: CSARIEREGGQYF; DNA: TGCAGTGCTAGAATTGAGCGGGAGGGAGGCCAGTACTTC
J: TRBJ2-3; size: few; D: .; V: TRBV15; CDR3: CATSREQDTDTQYF; DNA: TGTGCCACCAGCAGAGAGCAGGACACAGATACGCAGTATTTT
J: TRBJ2-5; size: .; D: .; V: TRBV5-1; CDR3: CASSYSTSSRETQYF; DNA: TGCGCCAGCAGTTACAGCACTTCCAGTCGGGAGACCCAGTACTTC
J: TRBJ2-7; size: .; D: .; V: TRBV6-1; CDR3: CASSATAAYEQYF; DNA: TGTGCCAGCAGTGCAACCGCCGCCTACGAGCAGTACTTC
J: TRBJ2-3; size: .; D: TRBD1; V: TRBV6-1; CDR3: CASRTAGGLGDTQYF; DNA: TGTGCCAGCAGGACGGCAGGGGGCTTGGGAGATACGCAGTATTTT
J: TRBJ1-5; size: many; D: .; V: TRBV28; CDR3: CASKSGTYQPQHF; DNA: TGTGCCAGCAAGTCCGGGACCTATCAGCCCCAGCATTTT
J: TRBJ1-3; size: few; D: .; V: TRBV25-1; CDR3: CASSEPTAVSGNTIYF; DNA: TGTGCCAGCAGTGAACCGACAGCCGTCTCTGGAAACACCATATATTTT
J: TRBJ2-1; size: .; D: TRBD2; V: TRBV5-4; CDR3: CASSLAGREGPGNEQFF; DNA: TGTGCCAGCAGCTTGGCGGGTCGGGAGGGCCCGGGGAATGAGCAGTTCTTC
J: TRBJ2-4; size: few; D: TRBD2; V: TRBV7-8; CDR3: CASSLGLAGAQYF; DNA: TGTGCCAGCAGCTTAGGACTAGCAGGAGCGCAGTACTTC
J: TRBJ2-1; size: many; D: .; V: TRBV5-1; CDR3: CASSFGQYNEQFF; DNA: TGCGCCAGCAGCTTTGGACAGTACAATGAGCAGTTCTTC
J: TRBJ2-5; size: .; D: .; V: TRBV2; CDR3: CASSIGHGIQYF; DNA: TGTGCCAGCAGTATTGGACACGGTATTCAGTACTTC
J: TRBJ2-3; size: many; D: .; V: TRBV7-8; CDR3: CASSYPFSRRADTQYF; DNA: TGTGCCAGCAGCTACCCTTTTAGCAGGAGGGCAGATACGCAGTATTTT
J: TRBJ2-7; size: many; D: TRBD1; V: TRBV5-1; CDR3: CASSPGQGRWQYF; DNA: TGCGCCAGCAGCCCGGGACAGGGAAGATGGCAGTACTTC
J: TRBJ1-1; size: many; D: TRBD1; V: TRBV12-3/TRBV12-4; CDR3: CASKLGAGGTEAFF; DNA: TGTGCCAGCAAACTCGGGGCAGGGGGGACTGAAGCTTTCTTT
J: TRBJ1-5; size: .; D: .; V: TRBV3-1; CDR3: CASSQDKSTTQHF; DNA: TGTGCCAGCAGCCAAGATAAGTCGACCACCCAGCATTTT
J: TRBJ1-2; size: .; D: TRBD1; V: TRBV20-1; CDR3: CSARRDSTNYGYTF; DNA: TGCAGTGCTAGAAGGGACAGCACTAACTATGGCTACACCTTC
J: TRBJ2-7; size: many; D: TRBD2; V: TRBV2; CDR3: CASTPGGRGGYEQYF; DNA: TGTGCCAGCACCCCCGGGGGGAGGGGAGGCTACGAGCAGTACTTC